These 20 T cell receptor beta chains were all obtained from the same sample, sequenced in a study of T-cell memory formation after mild COVID-19. Using its own MiXCR run on the 5' RACE reads, TCRdb lists one record per CDR3 protein. This table holds roughly 320,000 distinct CDR3 sequences, under 30% found once. The sequencing sample was made of PBMCs or a T cell subset sorted from them (not recorded which). Every receptor here comes from an adult woman who had mild COVID-19 (a few samples of this study predate the infection). Cell type and time point are not known.

This clonotype was detected a few times. V gene TRBV7-9 combines with J gene TRBJ2-5, with D unresolved. Germline V gene lookup returns CDR1 SEHNR and CDR2 FQNEAQ (reference sequence). With 7 bases removed from V and 0 bases from J, the gap between germline ends came to 9 bases. There are 13 residues in the CDR3. CDR3 in DNA: TGTGCCAGCACATCCCAAAACCAAGAGACCCAGTACTTC. This sequence encodes CASTSQNQETQYF.

This clonotype was observed a handful of times. The chain carries TRBV6-2 or TRBV6-3 and TRBJ1-2; D not certain. In germline, CDR1 is MNHEY, CDR2 SVGEGT. The germline V and J ends were trimmed by 6 bases and 2 bases, with 10 bases remaining between them. The CDR3 extends over 13 amino acids. The DNA of the CDR3 is TGTGCCAGCAGCGAGAGGTACAACTATGGCTACACCTTC. As protein: CASSERYNYGYTF.

V gene TRBV10-3 combines with J gene TRBJ1-1; 8 nucleotides line up with TRBD1. This CDR3 contains 16 residues. The junction had 4 bases not matched to a gene; V was cut back by 0 bases and J by 1 base. Germline assignment: CDR1 ENHRY and CDR2 SYGVKD. The CDR3 DNA reads as TGTGCCATCAGTGAGTCCTCAGGGGGCTCGAACACTGAAGCTTTCTTT. Its protein is CAISESSGGSNTEAFF.

This chain connects TRBV12-3 or TRBV12-4 to TRBJ2-7; 8 bases match TRBD2. The trim removed 3 bases at V and 6 bases at J, leaving 4 bases unmatched. The CDR3 sequence is 13 residues long. The CDR3 sequence is CASSFKRGGEQYF. As DNA, the CDR3 is TGTGCCAGCAGTTTTAAACGGGGGGGCGAGCAGTACTTC.

This chain connects TRBV5-1 to TRBJ2-1, with a possible D match to TRBD2 (6 bases). Germline CDR1 reads SGHRS; CDR2 reads YFSETQ. This CDR3 spans 16 amino acids. With 1 base removed from V and 7 bases from J, the gap between germline ends came to 18 bases. The CDR3 DNA sequence: TGCGCCAGCAGCTTGAGTCCTTTAGCGGTCCAGAATGAGCAGTTCTTC. Protein product: CASSLSPLAVQNEQFF.

The CDR3 spells CASSQVRGSGYTF. The CDR3 DNA sequence: TGTGCCAGCAGCCAAGTACGGGGGAGCGGCTACACCTTC. This chain connects TRBV14 to TRBJ1-2, with D tentatively TRBD1 (5 bases). The CDR3 runs to 13 residues. CDR1 and CDR2 from the germline V gene are SGHDN and FVKESK. Trimming took off 1 base at V and 8 bases at J, with 11 bases between the two ends.

This clonotype turned up a few times. The rearrangement links TRBV7-9 to TRBJ2-2; 8 bases are shared with TRBD1. The CDR3 spans 15 residues. CDR1 is SEHNR and CDR2 is FQNEAQ in the germline V gene (reference sequence). Losses at the gene ends were 5 bases for V and 5 bases for J; bases not matched to a gene: 7. The CDR3 here is CASSHSDRDTGELFF. The CDR3 DNA sequence: TGTGCCAGCAGCCATTCGGACAGGGATACCGGGGAGCTGTTTTTT.

The genes are TRBV5-1 and TRBJ1-1; 9 positions match TRBD1. The V gene end was trimmed by 4 bases and the J gene end by 2 bases; junction bases not matched to a gene: 9. CDR3 length: 16 residues. Germline V CDR1 and CDR2: SGHRS, YFSETQ. In DNA form, the CDR3 reads TGCGCCAGCAGCCGAATTACAGGGGGCAGAAACACTGAAGCTTTCTTT. Translated: CASSRITGGRNTEAFF.

V and J are TRBV19 and TRBJ2-1; D gene unclear. This CDR3 has 15 residues. Germline-derived CDR1 and CDR2 are LNHDA and SQIVND (reference sequence). With 3 bases removed from V and 0 bases from J, the gap between germline ends came to 9 bases. This CDR3 is CASSILVSSYNEQFF. CDR3 DNA: TGTGCCAGTAGTATTTTGGTTAGCTCCTACAATGAGCAGTTCTTC.

This clonotype appeared a few times. The junction differs from germline at one of its ends, possibly a read error. The rearrangement joins TRBV2 to TRBJ2-7, with 7 nucleotides matching TRBD1. The germline CDR1 and CDR2 sequences are SNHLY and FYNNEI. The CDR3 has 15 residues. The CDR3 region has the DNA TGTGCCAGCCCCCCTCCGGGACAGATATCCTCCGAGCAGTACTTC. Protein product: CASPPPGQISSEQYF. Together with reference TRBV2 and TRBJ2-7, the CDR3 gives the full variable domain: EPEVTQTPSHQVTQMGQEVILRCVPISNHLYFYWYRQILGQKVEFLVSFYNNEISEKSEIFDDQFSVERPDGSNFTLKIRSTKLEDSAMYFCASPPPGQISSEQYFGPGTRLTVT.

The table lists this clonotype with a few counts. The chain joins TRBV3-1 to TRBJ2-1; 14 bases agree with TRBD2. With V trimmed by 0 bases and J by 4 bases, 5 bases remained unmatched. This CDR3 is built from 18 residues. Germline V gene lookup returns CDR1 LGHDT and CDR2 YNNKEL (reference sequence). The CDR3 spells CASSQETSGRAGYNEQFF. CDR3 bases: TGTGCCAGCAGCCAAGAGACTAGCGGGAGGGCCGGTTACAATGAGCAGTTCTTC.

The rearrangement joins TRBV7-9 to TRBJ2-7; D is unresolved. Trimming took off 4 bases at V and 7 bases at J, with 8 bases between the two ends. The CDR3 spans 11 residues. Germline V gene lookup returns CDR1 SEHNR and CDR2 FQNEAQ (reference sequence). CDR3 nucleotide sequence: TGTGCCAGCAGCTCAGATTCGGAGCAGTACTTC. Translating it yields CASSSDSEQYF.

V and J are TRBV15 and TRBJ2-7, with 8 positions matching TRBD1. The CDR3 covers 16 residues. Germline trimming cut 0 bases from V and 5 bases from J; bases unmatched to any gene: 9. The germline V gene encodes CDR1 LNHNV and CDR2 YYDKDF (reference sequence). The CDR3 region is CATSRDILGQGHEQYF. CDR3 nucleotides: TGTGCCACCAGCAGAGATATCCTAGGACAGGGCCACGAGCAGTACTTC.

Only a few counts were recorded for this clonotype. CDR3 amino acids: CSASHRLSDYEQYF. The CDR3 coding sequence is TGCAGTGCTAGTCACAGGCTATCAGACTACGAGCAGTACTTC. This chain links TRBV20-1 with TRBJ2-7; D perhaps matches TRBD1 (5 bases). The V end was cut by 3 bases, the J end by 3 bases, with 15 bases between. Germline lookup yields CDR1 DFQATT and CDR2 SNEGSKA (reference sequence). The CDR3 is made up of 14 amino acids.

The chain employs TRBV29-1 and TRBJ2-1; D remains unclear. Germline values: CDR1 SQVTM, CDR2 ANQGSEA. The CDR3 is 12 amino acids. Trimming cost V 1 base and J 8 bases, with 9 bases left between them. The CDR3 sequence is CSVEGAPDEQFF. CDR3 nucleotides: TGCAGCGTTGAAGGGGCGCCCGATGAGCAGTTCTTC.

This chain connects TRBV7-9 to TRBJ1-1; D not resolved. V lost 5 bases, J lost 11 bases, and 12 bases lay in between. This CDR3 has 11 residues. Germline-derived CDR1 and CDR2 are SEHNR and FQNEAQ (reference sequence). The CDR3 coding sequence is TGTGCCAGCAGCCTCGGGAGGGTGGCTTTCTTT. Translated, it gives CASSLGRVAFF.

Only a few counts were recorded for this clonotype. J is TRBJ2-7 and V is TRBV2; D could derive from TRBD1 or TRBD2 (6 bases each). V was pared by 6 bases and J by 2 bases, with 8 bases between. Germline V gives CDR1 SNHLY, CDR2 FYNNEI. The CDR3 loop spans 12 amino acids. Here the CDR3 DNA reads TGTGCCAGCAGGGAGGGGGCCTACGAGCAGTACTTC. It codes for CASREGAYEQYF.

This sequence joins TRBV7-2 and TRBJ1-2; TRBD1 agrees at 7 bases. V lost 4 bases, J lost 4 bases, and 24 bases stayed unmatched. Germline CDR1 is SGHTA and CDR2 is FQGNSA. CDR3 length: 20 amino acids. The CDR3 spells CASSWTRPGQRALVPYGYTF. CDR3 coding DNA: TGTGCCAGCAGCTGGACACGTCCGGGACAGAGAGCCCTCGTTCCCTATGGCTACACCTTC.

The chain employs TRBV6-2 or TRBV6-3 and TRBJ2-2, with D possibly being TRBD2 (7 bases). This CDR3 has 17 amino acids. Trimming stripped 2 bases from V and 0 bases from J, with 13 bases between. Germline values: CDR1 MNHEY, CDR2 SVGEGT. This CDR3 is CASSYKWEGANTGELFF. The CDR3 DNA reads TGTGCCAGCAGTTACAAATGGGAGGGGGCGAACACCGGGGAGCTGTTTTTT.

The chain is built from TRBV3-1 and TRBJ2-5; D is possibly TRBD2 (6 bases). The V end was cut by 4 bases, the J end by 2 bases, with 14 bases between. Germline lookup yields CDR1 LGHDT and CDR2 YNNKEL (reference sequence). There are 15 residues in the CDR3. The CDR3 DNA follows: TGTGCCAGCAGCCCCGGACGGGGGTTACAAGAGACCCAGTACTTC. This sequence encodes CASSPGRGLQETQYF.